Included here is one TCR beta chain sequence, with context. The antigen is undetermined. The source of the sample is a study of Ad26.COV2.S vaccination and SARS-CoV-2 variants. Study as a whole: Among those in the COV1001 Ad26.COV2.S trial arm was the donor. The vaccine Ad26.COV2.S was put into the muscle once, or twice with 56 days between.

Data came from immunoSEQ multiplex PCR; TCRdb stores just in-frame clones and leaves some out. The table records about 350,000 clones, more than 75% of them present only once. Study findings and constraints: From the TCR breadth and depth analyses, total T cell responses may have been underestimated.

The sample's treatment: around 19 received Ad26.COV2.S at low or high dose, single or two shots; about 5 received placebo; per-sample allocation not given. After the first vaccine or placebo injection, samples were drawn on day 63. This sample comprised peripheral blood, obtained in a trial of Ad26.COV2.S vaccine versus placebo. The sequence derives from a person aged 18-65 years who received the Ad26.COV2.S COVID-19 vaccine or a placebo.

This chain's CDR3 is CASSLQNGQGETQYF. The CDR3, as DNA: TGTGCCAGCAGCCTACAAAATGGACAGGGAGAGACCCAGTACTTC. V usage is TRBV5-4 and J usage is TRBJ2-5; 8 bases match TRBD1. The V segment lost 4 bases and the J segment 4 bases; nucleotides outside the gene matches: 9. The CDR3 totals 15 residues. In germline, CDR1 is SGHNT, CDR2 YYREEE (reference sequence).